This T cell receptor beta chain was captured in a study of T cell changes during pregnancy in multiple sclerosis. The CDR3 is 15 amino acids. Germline V CDR1 and CDR2: SNHLY, FYNNEI. The J segment lost 4 bases and the V segment lost 6 bases, leaving 7 bases of the junction unmatched. The data were produced by immunoSEQ multiplex PCR, yet TCRdb's version contains in-frame clones alone and is incomplete. Among roughly 72,000 clones listed, just over 90% were seen once. The rearrangement joins TRBV2 to TRBJ1-5; 9 bases align to TRBD1. This sequence originates from a female donor with multiple sclerosis, enrolled in a pregnancy study. The sequenced sample was CD4+ T cells from peripheral blood mononuclear cells, obtained before pregnancy. The CDR3 sequence is CASSGDRDLNQPQHF. DNA of the CDR3: TGTGCCAGCAGCGGGGACAGGGACCTAAATCAGCCCCAGCATTTT.